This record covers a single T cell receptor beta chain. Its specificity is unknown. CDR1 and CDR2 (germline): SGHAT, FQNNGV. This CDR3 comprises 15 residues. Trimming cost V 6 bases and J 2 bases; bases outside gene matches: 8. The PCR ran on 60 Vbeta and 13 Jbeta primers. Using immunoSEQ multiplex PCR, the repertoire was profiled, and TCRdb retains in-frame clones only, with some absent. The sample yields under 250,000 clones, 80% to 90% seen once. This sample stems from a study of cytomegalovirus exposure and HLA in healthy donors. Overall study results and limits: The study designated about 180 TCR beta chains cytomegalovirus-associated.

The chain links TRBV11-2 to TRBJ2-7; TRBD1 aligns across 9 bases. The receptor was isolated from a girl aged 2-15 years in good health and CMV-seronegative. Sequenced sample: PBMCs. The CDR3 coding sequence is TGTGCCAGCAGGGACCCAGGGACAGGGACCTACGAGCAGTACTTC. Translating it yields CASRDPGTGTYEQYF.